The rows below give T cell receptor beta chains drawn from one sample of a study of blood T cells in healthy people across ages. TCRdb itself ran the 5' RACE reads through MiXCR, one entry per CDR3 protein. The sample lists roughly 2 million distinct CDR3 sequences, 49% seen once, with around 2.1% in the top ten. Sequencing was performed on blood. These receptors were collected from a woman aged 40 to 55 in good health. Each CDR3 is given with its conserved first and last residue. A D gene is named only where the DNA matches it firmly. Part of the rows lack a size; the others show once, few, many or a class for expanded clones.

CDR3aa: CASSYSDRLETQYF
CDR3nt: TGTGCCAGCAGTTACTCAGACCGTCTTGAGACCCAGTACTTC
abundance: -
v_gene: TRBV6-5
j_gene: TRBJ2-5
d_gene: -

CDR3aa: CASSWGPIPYEQYF
CDR3nt: TGTGCCAGCAGCTGGGGGCCTATCCCCTACGAGCAGTACTTC
abundance: -
v_gene: TRBV12-3/TRBV12-4
j_gene: TRBJ2-7
d_gene: -

CDR3aa: CASSLFSGGCYEQYF
CDR3nt: TGTGCCAGCAGCTTATTCAGCGGGGGGTGCTACGAGCAGTACTTC
abundance: -
v_gene: TRBV7-2
j_gene: TRBJ2-7
d_gene: TRBD2

CDR3aa: CSALRSGVNEQYF
CDR3nt: TGCAGTGCCCTTCGCTCGGGGGTAAATGAGCAGTACTTC
abundance: -
v_gene: TRBV20-1
j_gene: TRBJ2-7
d_gene: -

CDR3aa: CASRAGSLTEAFF
CDR3nt: TGTGCCAGCAGGGCCGGGTCTCTCACTGAAGCTTTCTTT
abundance: -
v_gene: TRBV6-5
j_gene: TRBJ1-1
d_gene: -

CDR3aa: CASSRTFRTENYGYTF
CDR3nt: TGTGCCAGCAGCCGGACGTTTCGGACAGAGAACTATGGCTACACCTTC
abundance: -
v_gene: TRBV7-9
j_gene: TRBJ1-2
d_gene: -

CDR3aa: CSARIRTVSSYEQYF
CDR3nt: TGCAGTGCTCGAATCCGGACAGTTAGCTCCTACGAGCAGTACTTC
abundance: -
v_gene: TRBV20-1
j_gene: TRBJ2-7
d_gene: -

CDR3aa: CASSFTGEDTDTQYF
CDR3nt: TGCGCCAGCAGCTTCACAGGGGAAGACACAGATACGCAGTATTTT
abundance: -
v_gene: TRBV5-1
j_gene: TRBJ2-3
d_gene: TRBD1

CDR3aa: CASSAFPSPDIYYGYTF
CDR3nt: TGTGCCAGCAGCGCCTTCCCGTCCCCTGACATCTACTATGGCTACACCTTC
abundance: -
v_gene: TRBV7-3
j_gene: TRBJ1-2
d_gene: -

CDR3aa: CASSLRTSGGVVQETQYF
CDR3nt: TGTGCCAGCAGTTTAAGGACTAGCGGGGGGGTTGTACAAGAGACCCAGTACTTC
abundance: few
v_gene: TRBV28
j_gene: TRBJ2-5
d_gene: TRBD2

CDR3aa: CASSEEGQGLYGYTF
CDR3nt: TGTGCCAGCAGTGAGGAGGGACAGGGGCTTTATGGCTACACCTTC
abundance: few
v_gene: TRBV25-1
j_gene: TRBJ1-2
d_gene: TRBD1

CDR3aa: CATSDSGLTNEKLFF
CDR3nt: TGTGCCACCAGTGACTCAGGGCTTACTAATGAAAAACTGTTTTTT
abundance: -
v_gene: TRBV24-1
j_gene: TRBJ1-4
d_gene: -

CDR3aa: CASSIGLAGAKSSYNEQYF
CDR3nt: TGCGCCAGCAGTATAGGACTAGCGGGGGCTAAAAGCTCCTACAATGAGCAGTACTTC
abundance: -
v_gene: TRBV5-1
j_gene: TRBJ2-7
d_gene: TRBD2

CDR3aa: CASSLRLAGRGQETQYF
CDR3nt: TGTGCCAGCAGCTTAAGATTAGCGGGCAGGGGGCAAGAGACCCAGTACTTC
abundance: -
v_gene: TRBV11-2
j_gene: TRBJ2-5
d_gene: -

CDR3aa: CASSTTGQSYGYTF
CDR3nt: TGTGCCAGCAGCACGACCGGACAGTCCTATGGCTACACCTTC
abundance: -
v_gene: TRBV7-3
j_gene: TRBJ1-2
d_gene: -

CDR3aa: CASSVFGLETSVPDTQYF
CDR3nt: TGTGCCAGCAGTGTTTTTGGGTTAGAGACTAGCGTACCAGATACGCAGTATTTT
abundance: -
v_gene: TRBV2
j_gene: TRBJ2-3
d_gene: TRBD2

CDR3aa: CASSLNGQGQYF
CDR3nt: TGTGCCAGCAGTCTCAACGGACAGGGACAGTACTTC
abundance: -
v_gene: TRBV28
j_gene: TRBJ2-7
d_gene: TRBD1

CDR3aa: CASSRNADNTQYF
CDR3nt: TGTGCCAGCAGCCGCAACGCCGATAATACGCAGTATTTT
abundance: -
v_gene: TRBV7-9
j_gene: TRBJ2-3
d_gene: -

CDR3aa: CATSESKGRGDTQYF
CDR3nt: TGTGCCACCAGTGAATCCAAGGGGCGGGGAGATACGCAGTATTTT
abundance: -
v_gene: TRBV24-1
j_gene: TRBJ2-3
d_gene: -

CDR3aa: CASSLAGSGLQFF
CDR3nt: TGTGCCAGCAGTTTAGCGGGTAGCGGACTCCAGTTCTTC
abundance: -
v_gene: TRBV28
j_gene: TRBJ2-1
d_gene: -

CDR3aa: CASSQGTGFNQPQHF
CDR3nt: TGCGCCAGCAGCCAGGGGACAGGGTTCAATCAGCCCCAGCATTTT
abundance: -
v_gene: TRBV4-1
j_gene: TRBJ1-5
d_gene: TRBD1

CDR3aa: CTSSQETGGPGEQYF
CDR3nt: TGCACCAGCAGCCAAGAGACAGGGGGCCCGGGAGAGCAGTACTTC
abundance: -
v_gene: TRBV4-3
j_gene: TRBJ2-7
d_gene: TRBD1

CDR3aa: CASSEVPGANAPLHF
CDR3nt: TGTGCCAGCAGTGAGGTGCCAGGGGCTAATGCACCCCTCCACTTT
abundance: -
v_gene: TRBV6-1
j_gene: TRBJ1-6
d_gene: -

CDR3aa: CASSPVGVDSPLHF
CDR3nt: TGTGCCAGCAGCCCGGTAGGGGTTGATTCACCCCTCCACTTT
abundance: -
v_gene: TRBV6-6
j_gene: TRBJ1-6
d_gene: -

CDR3aa: CASSYGQGEDEQYF
CDR3nt: TGTGCCAGCAGTTACGGGCAGGGGGAGGACGAGCAGTACTTC
abundance: once
v_gene: TRBV6-5
j_gene: TRBJ2-7
d_gene: -

CDR3aa: CASSQDLGFSYNEQFF
CDR3nt: TGCGCCAGCAGCCAAGATCTGGGATTCTCCTACAATGAGCAGTTCTTC
abundance: few
v_gene: TRBV4-3
j_gene: TRBJ2-1
d_gene: -

CDR3aa: CASSPTRGGGNQPQHF
CDR3nt: TGTGCCAGCAGTCCAACCAGGGGTGGGGGCAATCAGCCCCAGCATTTT
abundance: few
v_gene: TRBV7-8
j_gene: TRBJ1-5
d_gene: -

CDR3aa: CASSYWGRGLGNYGYTF
CDR3nt: TGTGCCAGCAGTTATTGGGGCAGGGGGCTCGGTAACTATGGCTACACCTTC
abundance: few
v_gene: TRBV6-6
j_gene: TRBJ1-2
d_gene: TRBD1

CDR3aa: CASSQVPQLGTGTDTQYF
CDR3nt: TGCGCCAGCAGCCAAGTTCCCCAACTAGGGACAGGCACAGATACGCAGTATTTT
abundance: -
v_gene: TRBV4-3
j_gene: TRBJ2-3
d_gene: TRBD1

CDR3aa: CDSSPQVFSYEQYF
CDR3nt: TGTGACAGCAGCCCCCAGGTGTTCTCCTACGAGCAGTACTTC
abundance: -
v_gene: TRBV4-2
j_gene: TRBJ2-7
d_gene: -